Each of the 3 T cell receptor beta chains below was sequenced from the same sample in a study of shared clonotypes between healthy human individuals. Measured with immunoSEQ multiplex PCR; TCRdb has only the in-frame clones, and not every one. The sample holds 110,000 or so clones, around two thirds seen once. The specimen was memory CD8+ T cells sorted from blood. Subset in this sample: CD45RO+ cells pooled with CCR7-negative TemRA cells. All receptors derive from a woman aged 25-40 years in good health.

The genes are TRBV5-1 and TRBJ2-1; 7 bases agree with TRBD2. The CDR3 is 20 residues long. Per germline, CDR1 SGHRS and CDR2 YFSETQ. With 3 bases clipped from V and 0 bases from J, the junction kept 18 bases outside the gene matches. This CDR3 is CASSSGRPPPGLSSYNEQFF. The CDR3 bases are TGCGCCAGCAGCTCTGGGCGCCCCCCGCCGGGACTAAGCTCCTACAATGAGCAGTTCTTC.

Turning to this clone: Other DNA sequences in the same sample also yield this CDR3. The rearrangement joins TRBV28 to TRBJ2-1, with D uncertain. The CDR3 sequence is 11 residues long. Between the trimmed V and J ends, which lost 5 bases and 4 bases, there was a span of 3 bases. CDR1 and CDR2 (germline): MDHEN, SYDVKM. The DNA for the CDR3 is TGTGCCAGCAGTACATACAATGAGCAGTTCTTC. It is translated as CASSTYNEQFF.

This clone occurred many times. The V and J genes are TRBV7-8 and TRBJ1-5; D may be TRBD1 (5 bases). This CDR3 is built from 14 residues. Germline CDR1 reads SGHVS; CDR2 reads FQNEAQ. Trimming took off 1 base at V and 6 bases at J, with 10 bases between the two ends. CDR3 bases: TGTGCCAGCAGCTTAGAAAGGGGTGCTCAGCCCCAGCATTTT. It is translated as CASSLERGAQPQHF.